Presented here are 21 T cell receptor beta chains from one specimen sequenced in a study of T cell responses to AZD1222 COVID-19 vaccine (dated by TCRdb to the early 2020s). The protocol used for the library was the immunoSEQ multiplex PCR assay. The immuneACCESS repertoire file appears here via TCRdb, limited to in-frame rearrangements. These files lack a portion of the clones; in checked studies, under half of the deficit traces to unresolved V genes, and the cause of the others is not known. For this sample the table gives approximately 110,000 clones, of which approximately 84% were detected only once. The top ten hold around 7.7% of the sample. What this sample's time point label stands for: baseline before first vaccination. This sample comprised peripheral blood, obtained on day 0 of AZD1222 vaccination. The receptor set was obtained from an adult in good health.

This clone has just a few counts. The CDR3 spells CASSLTGSLGYTF. In DNA form, the CDR3 reads TGTGCCAGCAGTTTGACAGGGTCTCTCGGCTACACCTTC. The chain joins TRBV6-5 to TRBJ1-2; 7 bases are shared with TRBD1. V shed 4 bases, J shed 8 bases, and the junction held 7 bases outside the gene matches. This CDR3 comprises 13 residues. Per germline, CDR1 MNHEY and CDR2 SVGAGI.

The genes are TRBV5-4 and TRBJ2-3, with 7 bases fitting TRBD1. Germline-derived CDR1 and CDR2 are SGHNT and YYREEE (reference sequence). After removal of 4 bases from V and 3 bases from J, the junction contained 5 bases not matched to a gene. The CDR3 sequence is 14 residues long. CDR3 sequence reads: CASSTRQGTDTQYF. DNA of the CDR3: TGTGCCAGCAGCACCCGACAGGGTACAGATACGCAGTATTTT.

This CDR3 is CASFRGTGNTIYF. The CDR3 nucleotides are TGTGCCAGCTTCAGGGGGACTGGAAACACCATATATTTT. The chain is built from TRBV18 and TRBJ1-3; 7 nucleotides line up with TRBD1. The CDR3 loop spans 13 amino acids. V was clipped by 7 bases and J by 2 bases; unmatched bases: 2. Germline V gene lookup returns CDR1 KGHSH and CDR2 LQKENI.

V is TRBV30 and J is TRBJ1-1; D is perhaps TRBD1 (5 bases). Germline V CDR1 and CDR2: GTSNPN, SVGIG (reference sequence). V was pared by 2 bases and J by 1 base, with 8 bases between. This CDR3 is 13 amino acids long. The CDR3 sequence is CAWSRGGNTEAFF. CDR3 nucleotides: TGTGCCTGGAGTCGCGGGGGGAACACTGAAGCTTTCTTT.

CDR3 loop: CASSQEGPGRTGANVLTF. The CDR3 nucleotides are TGCGCCAGCAGCCAAGAAGGTCCAGGGCGGACTGGGGCCAACGTCCTGACTTTC. This chain uses TRBV4-3 with TRBJ2-6; TRBD1 is a possible D gene (5 bases). Germline CDR1 reads LGHNA; CDR2 reads YSLEER. This CDR3 has 18 amino acids. Trimming stripped 0 bases from V and 2 bases from J, with 14 bases between.

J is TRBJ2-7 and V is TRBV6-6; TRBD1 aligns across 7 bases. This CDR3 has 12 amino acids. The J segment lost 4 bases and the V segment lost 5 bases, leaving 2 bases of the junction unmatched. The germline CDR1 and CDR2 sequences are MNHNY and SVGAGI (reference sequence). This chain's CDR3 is CASSRQGYEQYF. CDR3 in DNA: TGTGCCAGCAGTAGACAGGGTTACGAGCAGTACTTC.

The CDR3 nucleotides are TGTGCCAGCAGTGAAAGGACTAGCGGGGCCACCGGGGAGCTGTTTTTT. Translation: CASSERTSGATGELFF. The chain uses TRBV2 and TRBJ2-2, with 12 bases that match TRBD2. Trimming took 2 bases from V and 4 from J; bases not matched to a gene: 2. Germline V CDR1 and CDR2: SNHLY, FYNNEI. This CDR3 has 16 residues.

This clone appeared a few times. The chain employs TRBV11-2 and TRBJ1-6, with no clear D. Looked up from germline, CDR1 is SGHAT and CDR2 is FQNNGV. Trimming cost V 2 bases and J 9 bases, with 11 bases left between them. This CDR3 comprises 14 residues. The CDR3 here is CASSLTASSSPLHF. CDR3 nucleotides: TGTGCCAGCAGCTTAACAGCGTCGTCTTCACCCCTCCACTTT. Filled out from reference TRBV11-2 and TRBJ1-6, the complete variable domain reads EAGVAQSPRYKIIEKRQSVAFWCNPISGHATLYWYQQILGQGPKLLIQFQNNGVVDDSQLPKDRFSAERLKGVDSTLKIQPAKLEDSAVYLCASSLTASSSPLHFGNGTRLTVT.

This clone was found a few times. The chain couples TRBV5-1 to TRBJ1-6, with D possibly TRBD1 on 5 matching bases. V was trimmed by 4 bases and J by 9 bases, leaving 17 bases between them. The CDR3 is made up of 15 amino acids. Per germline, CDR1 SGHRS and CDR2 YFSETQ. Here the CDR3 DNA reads TGCGCCAGCAGCGAAGGGACCGAGGGCGGTTCACCCCTCCACTTT. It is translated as CASSEGTEGGSPLHF.

The CDR3 spells CASSQLSGTTGNTIYF. The CDR3 bases are TGTGCCAGCAGCCAACTTTCAGGGACGACTGGAAACACCATATATTTT. The chain recombines TRBV3-1 (or the pseudogene TRBV3-2) with TRBJ1-3; D might be TRBD1 (5 bases). CDR1 LGHDT and CDR2 YNNKEL come from the germline V gene (reference sequence). This CDR3 contains 16 residues. V lost 2 bases to trimming and J lost 2 bases, with 13 bases between them.

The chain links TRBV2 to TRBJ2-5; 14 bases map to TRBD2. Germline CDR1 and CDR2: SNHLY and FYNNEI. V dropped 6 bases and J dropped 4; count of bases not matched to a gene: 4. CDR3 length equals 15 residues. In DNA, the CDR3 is TGTGCCAGCAGGGCCGGGACTAGCGGGGGAGAGACCCAGTACTTC. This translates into CASRAGTSGGETQYF.

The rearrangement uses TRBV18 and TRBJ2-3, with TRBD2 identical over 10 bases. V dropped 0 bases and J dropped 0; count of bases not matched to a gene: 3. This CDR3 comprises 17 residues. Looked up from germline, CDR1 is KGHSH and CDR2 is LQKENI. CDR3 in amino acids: CASSPPRSGRSTDTQYF. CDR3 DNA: TGTGCCAGCTCACCACCGCGTAGCGGGAGGAGCACAGATACGCAGTATTTT. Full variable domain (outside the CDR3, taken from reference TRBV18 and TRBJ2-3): NAGVMQNPRHLVRRRGQEARLRCSPMKGHSHVYWYRQLPEEGLKFMVYLQKENIIDESGMPKERFSAEFPKEGPSILRIQQVVRGDSAAYFCASSPPRSGRSTDTQYFGPGTRLTVL.

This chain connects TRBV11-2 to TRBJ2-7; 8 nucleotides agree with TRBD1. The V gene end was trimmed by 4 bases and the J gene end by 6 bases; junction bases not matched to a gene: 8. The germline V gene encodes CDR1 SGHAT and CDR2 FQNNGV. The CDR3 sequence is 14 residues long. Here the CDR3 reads CASSSGQGKGEQYF. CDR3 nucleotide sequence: TGTGCCAGCAGCTCTGGACAGGGAAAGGGCGAGCAGTACTTC.

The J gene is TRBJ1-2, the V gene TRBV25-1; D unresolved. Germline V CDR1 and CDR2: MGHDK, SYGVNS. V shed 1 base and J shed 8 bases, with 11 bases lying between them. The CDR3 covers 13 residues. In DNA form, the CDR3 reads TGTGCCAGCAGTGAATTCATTGGGAGCGGCTACACCTTC. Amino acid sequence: CASSEFIGSGYTF.

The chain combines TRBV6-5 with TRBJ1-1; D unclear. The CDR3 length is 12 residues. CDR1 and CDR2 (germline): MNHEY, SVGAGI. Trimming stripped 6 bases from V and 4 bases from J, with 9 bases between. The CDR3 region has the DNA TGTGCCAGCAGGACGGTCTTCACTGAAGCTTTCTTT. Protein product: CASRTVFTEAFF.

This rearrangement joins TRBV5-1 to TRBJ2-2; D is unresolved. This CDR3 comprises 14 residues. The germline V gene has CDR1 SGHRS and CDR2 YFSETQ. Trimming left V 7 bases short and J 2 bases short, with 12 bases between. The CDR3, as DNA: TGCGCCAGCGCGGAAGGCGGCAACACCGGGGAGCTGTTTTTT. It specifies CASAEGGNTGELFF. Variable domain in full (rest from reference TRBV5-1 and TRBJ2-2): KAGVTQTPRYLIKTRGQQVTLSCSPISGHRSVSWYQQTPGQGLQFLFEYFSETQRNKGNFPGRFSGRQFSNSRSEMNVSTLELGDSALYLCASAEGGNTGELFFGEGSRLTVL.

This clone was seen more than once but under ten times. The DNA for the CDR3 is TGTGCCAGCAGTTTTGGCAGGGTAAGCAATCAGCCCCAGCATTTT. As protein: CASSFGRVSNQPQHF. The chain employs TRBV2 and TRBJ1-5; D is possibly TRBD1 (5 bases). V was clipped by 5 bases and J by 1 base, with 12 bases between them. This CDR3 has 15 amino acids. Looked up from germline, CDR1 is SNHLY and CDR2 is FYNNEI.

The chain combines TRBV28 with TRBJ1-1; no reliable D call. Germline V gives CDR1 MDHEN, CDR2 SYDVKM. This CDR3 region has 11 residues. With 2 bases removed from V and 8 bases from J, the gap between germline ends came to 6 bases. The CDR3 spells CASSLTREAFF. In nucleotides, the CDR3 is TGTGCCAGCAGTTTAACCAGGGAAGCTTTCTTT.

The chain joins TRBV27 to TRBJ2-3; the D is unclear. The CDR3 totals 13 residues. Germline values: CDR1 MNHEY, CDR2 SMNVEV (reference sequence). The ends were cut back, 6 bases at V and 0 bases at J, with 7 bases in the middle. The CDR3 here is CASRTTSTDTQYF. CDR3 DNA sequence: TGTGCCAGCAGGACCACTAGCACAGATACGCAGTATTTT.

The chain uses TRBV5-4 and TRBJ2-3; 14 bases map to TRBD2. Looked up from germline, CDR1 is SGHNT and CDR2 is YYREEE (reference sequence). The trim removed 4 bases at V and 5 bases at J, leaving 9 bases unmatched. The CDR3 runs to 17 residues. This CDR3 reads CASSRTGTSGSGDTQYF. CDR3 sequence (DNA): TGTGCCAGCAGCCGAACCGGGACTAGCGGGAGTGGAGATACGCAGTATTTT.

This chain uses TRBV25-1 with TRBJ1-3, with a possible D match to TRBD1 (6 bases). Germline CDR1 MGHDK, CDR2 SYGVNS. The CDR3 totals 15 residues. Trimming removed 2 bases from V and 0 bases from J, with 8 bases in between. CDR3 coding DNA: TGTGCCAGCAGTGAAGACAGGACCTCTGGAAACACCATATATTTT. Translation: CASSEDRTSGNTIYF. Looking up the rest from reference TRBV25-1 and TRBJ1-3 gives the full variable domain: EADIYQTPRYLVIGTGKKITLECSQTMGHDKMYWYQQDPGMELHLIHYSYGVNSTEKGDLSSESTVSRIRTEHFPLTLESARPSHTSQYLCASSEDRTSGNTIYFGEGSWLTVV.